Shown below are 28 T cell receptor beta chains from a single sample sequenced in a study of cytomegalovirus exposure and HLA in healthy donors. The PCR was carried out with 60 Vbeta primers and 13 Jbeta primers. Generated by immunoSEQ multiplex PCR, the TCRdb table keeps only in-frame clones and is missing some. This sample contains some 52,000 clones. The sample taken for sequencing was PBMCs. Every receptor here comes from a woman aged 60-75 years in good health and CMV-seropositive.

J is TRBJ1-4 and V is TRBV29-1, with D possibly being TRBD1 (6 bases). Germline values: CDR1 SQVTM, CDR2 ANQGSEA. The CDR3 extends over 13 amino acids. V was pared by 7 bases and J by 0 bases, with 9 bases between. CDR3 sequence: CSARQATNEKLFF. For the CDR3, the DNA is TGCAGCGCTAGACAGGCAACTAATGAAAAACTGTTTTTT.

The V gene is TRBV27, the J gene TRBJ1-1; D remains unclear. The V gene's germline CDR1 is MNHEY and CDR2 SMNVEV (reference sequence). The CDR3 is 15 amino acids. Trimming shortened V by 6 bases and J by 3 bases, and 17 bases separated the two germline ends. The CDR3 is CASSPPIEGYTEAFF. CDR3 coding DNA: TGTGCCAGCAGCCCCCCAATTGAGGGCTACACTGAAGCTTTCTTT.

The V gene is TRBV6-5, the J gene TRBJ1-5; 7 nucleotides match TRBD1. Germline V gives CDR1 MNHEY, CDR2 SVGAGI. There are 15 residues in the CDR3. V was clipped by 0 bases and J by 4 bases; unmatched bases: 3. The CDR3 DNA is TGTGCCAGCAGTTACTCGGCAGGGGGAAATCAGCCCCAGCATTTT. It translates to CASSYSAGGNQPQHF.

This chain connects TRBV18 to TRBJ2-2; TRBD2 agrees at 7 bases. From germline, CDR1 is KGHSH and CDR2 LQKENI. The CDR3 totals 15 residues. V gave up 3 bases and J gave up 4 bases; unmatched junction bases: 5. CDR3 in amino acids: CASSPRGVGTGELFF. DNA for the CDR3: TGTGCCAGCTCACCCCGGGGGGTCGGCACCGGGGAGCTGTTTTTT.

The rearrangement links TRBV28 to TRBJ1-1, with D perhaps TRBD1 (6 bases). Germline CDR1 and CDR2: MDHEN and SYDVKM. The CDR3 totals 17 residues. V lost 6 bases and J lost 3, with 23 bases in between. In nucleotides, the CDR3 is TGTGCCAGCAGCCGGACTCAGGGGTCCCTGATGGACACTGAAGCTTTCTTT. Translating gives CASSRTQGSLMDTEAFF.

V gene TRBV4-1 combines with J gene TRBJ2-3; 7 nucleotides line up with TRBD1. CDR3 length: 17 residues. Germline-derived CDR1 and CDR2 are MGHRA and YSYEKL. V was pared by 4 bases and J by 2 bases, with 12 bases of the junction left unmatched. The CDR3 DNA is TGCGCCAGCAGCCCGCCCCCAGGGGGACAGCTCACAGATACGCAGTATTTT. The encoded protein is CASSPPPGGQLTDTQYF.

As for this clone: The sample carries other DNA sequences with the same CDR3. The V call is TRBV6-5, the J call TRBJ2-7; 11 bases map to TRBD1. CDR1 MNHEY and CDR2 SVGAGI come from the germline V gene. Trimming took 5 bases from V and 4 from J; bases not matched to a gene: 4. This CDR3 contains 14 residues. CDR3 loop: CASSRTGGSYEQYF. Written as DNA, the CDR3 is TGTGCCAGCAGTCGGACAGGGGGCTCATACGAGCAGTACTTC.

The chain carries TRBV29-1 and TRBJ1-3; D gene ambiguous. V lost 0 bases and J 2 bases, leaving 8 bases between the germline ends. Germline V gene data show CDR1 as SQVTM and CDR2 as ANQGSEA. The CDR3 loop spans 14 amino acids. The CDR3 protein is CSVEDRGTGNTIYF. In DNA form, the CDR3 reads TGCAGCGTTGAAGATCGGGGAACTGGAAACACCATATATTTT.

V is TRBV27 and J is TRBJ1-4; 7 nucleotides agree with TRBD1. CDR1 and CDR2 (germline): MNHEY, SMNVEV (reference sequence). Losses at the gene ends were 0 bases for V and 5 bases for J; bases not matched to a gene: 6. The CDR3 contains 16 residues. For the CDR3, the DNA is TGTGCCAGCAGTTTATCGGGGACAGTAGGGAATGAAAAACTGTTTTTT. Translating it yields CASSLSGTVGNEKLFF.

The chain is built from TRBV5-1 and TRBJ2-5; 8 bases agree with TRBD2. V trimming: 4 bases; J trimming: 2 bases; junction bases outside the gene matches: 4. The CDR3 is 14 amino acids. CDR1 is SGHRS, CDR2 YFSETQ, per germline. In nucleotides, the CDR3 is TGCGCCAGCAGCCGCGGGGGGCCGCAAGAGACCCAGTACTTC. This encodes CASSRGGPQETQYF.

For the CDR3, the DNA is TGTGCCAGCAGTTACTCGAAGGCGGCGGGGACAGATACGCAGTATTTT. It codes for CASSYSKAAGTDTQYF. The rearrangement links TRBV6-6 to TRBJ2-3; D may be TRBD2 (6 bases). This CDR3 is 16 amino acids long. Germline V gene lookup returns CDR1 MNHNY and CDR2 SVGAGI (reference sequence). V lost 0 bases to trimming and J lost 3 bases, with 13 bases between them.

The rearrangement links TRBV7-8 to TRBJ2-1; weak D call: TRBD1 (7 bases). Looked up from germline, CDR1 is SGHVS and CDR2 is FQNEAQ. Trimming shortened V by 5 bases and J by 4 bases, and 12 bases separated the two germline ends. This CDR3 region has 14 residues. For the CDR3, the DNA is TGTGCCAGCAGCAGGACAGGAGGGTACAATGAGCAGTTCTTC. It yields the protein CASSRTGGYNEQFF.

This chain joins TRBV6-5 and TRBJ2-1; 11 positions agree with TRBD1. Germline V CDR1 and CDR2: MNHEY, SVGAGI. CDR3 length equals 15 residues. Germline trimming cut 4 bases from V and 6 bases from J; bases unmatched to any gene: 5. The CDR3 sequence: CASSSGQGEGNEQFF. CDR3 sequence (DNA): TGTGCCAGCAGTTCGGGACAGGGGGAAGGCAATGAGCAGTTCTTC.

The CDR3 DNA follows: TGTGCCAGCAGCTCCGGGACAGAAAACACTGAAGCTTTCTTT. Translated: CASSSGTENTEAFF. The chain links TRBV11-3 to TRBJ1-1; TRBD1 agrees at 7 bases. The junction had 4 bases not matched to a gene; V was cut back by 4 bases and J by 2 bases. The CDR3 is made up of 14 amino acids. Germline V CDR1 and CDR2: SGHNT, YENEEA.

A remark on this clone: One junction end does not reproduce the germline sequence, and a read error may be involved. The V call is TRBV7-7, the J call TRBJ2-3, with D perhaps TRBD1 (5 bases). Germline V gene data show CDR1 as SSHAT and CDR2 as FNYEAQ (reference sequence). The CDR3 contains 13 residues. Written as DNA, the CDR3 is TGTGCTAGCAGTACAGGAGCTCAGAATACGCAGTATTTT. Amino acids: CASSTGAQNTQYF.

J is TRBJ2-7 and V is TRBV20-1, with D possibly being TRBD2 (6 bases). The CDR3 is made up of 11 amino acids. Looked up from germline, CDR1 is DFQATT and CDR2 is SNEGSKA (reference sequence). V lost 3 bases to trimming and J lost 6 bases, with 9 bases between them. The CDR3 sequence: CSASGGAEQYF. As DNA, the CDR3 is TGCAGTGCTAGTGGAGGGGCCGAGCAGTACTTC.

The V and J genes are TRBV5-1 and TRBJ2-6, with a possible D match to TRBD2 (6 bases). There are 15 residues in the CDR3. V was clipped by 4 bases and J by 4 bases, with 12 bases between them. Germline CDR1 SGHRS, CDR2 YFSETQ. The chain's CDR3 is CASSLEGNGANVLTF. CDR3 nucleotide sequence: TGCGCCAGCAGCCTGGAGGGGAACGGGGCCAACGTCCTGACTTTC.

The chain recombines TRBV19 with TRBJ2-5; TRBD2 agrees at 8 bases. The CDR3 runs to 15 residues. V lost 6 bases to trimming and J lost 5 bases; unmatched junction nucleotides: 11. Germline CDR1 reads LNHDA; CDR2 reads SQIVND (reference sequence). The CDR3: CASRPSGSSGETQYF. The CDR3 bases are TGTGCCAGTAGACCGAGCGGCTCTAGCGGGGAGACCCAGTACTTC.

Here the CDR3 DNA reads TGTGCCAGCAGCTTTACAGGTAACAATGAGCAGTTCTTC. Translated: CASSFTGNNEQFF. This chain joins TRBV11-2 and TRBJ2-1; tentatively, D is TRBD1 (5 bases). The CDR3 is made up of 13 amino acids. Germline V CDR1 and CDR2: SGHAT, FQNNGV. V was trimmed by 3 bases and J by 5 bases, leaving 8 bases between them. Looking up the rest from reference TRBV11-2 and TRBJ2-1 gives the full variable domain: EAGVAQSPRYKIIEKRQSVAFWCNPISGHATLYWYQQILGQGPKLLIQFQNNGVVDDSQLPKDRFSAERLKGVDSTLKIQPAKLEDSAVYLCASSFTGNNEQFFGPGTRLTVL.

CDR3: CASSSAGAYNEQFF. For the CDR3, the DNA is TGTGCCAGCAGCTCGGCGGGGGCTTACAATGAGCAGTTCTTC. The V gene is TRBV7-2, the J gene TRBJ2-1, with D possibly matching TRBD2 (7 bases). V lost 4 bases and J lost 4, with 11 bases in between. The germline CDR1 and CDR2 sequences are SGHTA and FQGNSA. This CDR3 is built from 14 residues. Based on the CDR3 plus reference TRBV7-2 and TRBJ2-1, the full variable domain is GAGVSQSPSNKVTEKGKDVELRCDPISGHTALYWYRQSLGQGLEFLIYFQGNSAPDKSGLPSDRFSAERTGGSVSTLTIQRTQQEDSAVYLCASSSAGAYNEQFFGPGTRLTVL.

This chain uses TRBV9 with TRBJ2-1, with 12 bases identical to TRBD2. The CDR3 extends over 15 amino acids. The germline V gene has CDR1 SGDLS and CDR2 YYNGEE. V lost 3 bases, J lost 6 bases, and 4 bases stayed unmatched. Here the CDR3 DNA reads TGTGCCAGCAGCGGCCGACTAGCGGGGGTCAATGAGCAGTTCTTC. Protein: CASSGRLAGVNEQFF.

V and J are TRBV12-5 and TRBJ2-7; the D is unclear. Germline values: CDR1 LGHNT, CDR2 FRNRAP. The V end lost 2 bases, the J end lost 1 base, and 6 bases lay between the germline ends. CDR3 length equals 13 residues. CDR3 residues: CASGLLTSYEQYF. The CDR3, as DNA: TGTGCTAGTGGTTTGCTCACATCCTACGAGCAGTACTTC.

The V gene is TRBV7-9, the J gene TRBJ2-7; TRBD2 aligns across 11 bases. The germline V gene encodes CDR1 SEHNR and CDR2 FQNEAQ (reference sequence). The CDR3 is 14 residues long. Germline trimming cut 4 bases from V and 7 bases from J; bases unmatched to any gene: 6. This chain's CDR3 is CASSYSGGAEEQYF. The CDR3 nucleotides read TGTGCCAGCAGCTATAGCGGGGGGGCGGAGGAGCAGTACTTC.

The chain couples TRBV18 to TRBJ2-1; 9 bases are a match to TRBD2. Germline lookup yields CDR1 KGHSH and CDR2 LQKENI. V dropped 3 bases and J dropped 7; count of bases not matched to a gene: 13. CDR3 length: 17 residues. This chain's CDR3 is CASSPDIGLATGNEQFF. The CDR3 DNA reads as TGTGCCAGCTCACCCGACATAGGACTAGCGACCGGAAATGAGCAGTTCTTC.

This chain links TRBV7-2 with TRBJ1-1; D gene unclear. Germline V gives CDR1 SGHTA, CDR2 FQGNSA. CDR3 length equals 17 residues. V was cut by 0 bases and J by 0 bases, with 14 bases left in between. For the CDR3, the DNA is TGTGCCAGCAGCTTAGCGCACCTAAAACCTATGAACACTGAAGCTTTCTTT. The encoded protein is CASSLAHLKPMNTEAFF. The complete variable domain, with remaining parts taken from reference TRBV7-2 and TRBJ1-1, reads GAGVSQSPSNKVTEKGKDVELRCDPISGHTALYWYRQSLGQGLEFLIYFQGNSAPDKSGLPSDRFSAERTGGSVSTLTIQRTQQEDSAVYLCASSLAHLKPMNTEAFFGQGTRLTVV.

The V call is TRBV6-5, the J call TRBJ2-1; a weak D match, TRBD2 (6 bases). There are 14 residues in the CDR3. V lost 4 bases and J lost 10, with 17 bases in between. Germline assignment: CDR1 MNHEY and CDR2 SVGAGI. As DNA, the CDR3 is TGTGCCAGCAGTTCCATGGGGGGAGGATCGGAGCAGTTCTTC. It encodes CASSSMGGGSEQFF.

The chain recombines TRBV5-1 with TRBJ1-6; 7 bases align to TRBD1. Germline values: CDR1 SGHRS, CDR2 YFSETQ. The CDR3 consists of 15 residues. The trim removed 4 bases at V and 7 bases at J, leaving 8 bases unmatched. The CDR3 bases are TGCGCCAGCAGCCCCGGACAGGTTGGCAATTCACCCCTCCACTTT. Translating it yields CASSPGQVGNSPLHF.

The rearrangement links TRBV14 to TRBJ2-1; TRBD1 aligns across 8 bases. Germline V gene lookup returns CDR1 SGHDN and CDR2 FVKESK. CDR3 size: 16 residues. V trimming: 1 base; J trimming: 3 bases; junction bases outside the gene matches: 5. This chain's CDR3 is CASSQAGQGIYNEQFF. The DNA of the CDR3 is TGTGCCAGCAGCCAAGCTGGACAGGGAATCTACAATGAGCAGTTCTTC.